This T cell receptor (beta chain) was sequenced during a study of regulatory T cells in long-lasting Graves disease. Across the study: Prior antithyroid drug treatment in newly diagnosed Graves' patients lasted under 3 months. Findings and limits, study-wide: The study found persistent patients shared more public clonotypes (more than 2,500) than new patients (just over 950).

HTBI primers from iRepertoire and Arm-PCR of CDR3 regions yielded the TCR beta libraries. One entry per CDR3 protein, called by TCRdb with MiXCR from the multiplex PCR reads. The table records some 600,000 distinct CDR3 sequences, roughly 15% of them present only once. This CDR3 comprises 12 residues. From germline, CDR1 is MNHNS and CDR2 SASEGT. V was pared by 10 bases and J by 6 bases, with 16 bases between. This clonotype was seen a handful of times. The antigen is not known. As to time point: newly diagnosed GD, antithyroid drugs for less than 3 months. Scientists built the TCR library using RNA that was extracted from PBMCs. EDTA tubes were used for drawing around 9 milliliters of peripheral blood. This sample also appeared in a second study, on T cells in Graves' hyperthyroidism and ophthalmopathy. From that study: The patients, who ranged from 18 to 65 in age, presented with newly diagnosed hyperthyroidism lasting under 2 months.

Specimen: peripheral blood mononuclear cells (PBMCs), collected at new diagnosis, from a patient treated with antithyroid drugs. The chain recombines TRBV6-1 with TRBJ2-7, with D possibly TRBD2 on 6 matching bases. The receptor was isolated from a young man with Graves disease. The CDR3 loop reads CATSMGGSEQYF. The CDR3 nucleotides read TGTGCCACCTCGATGGGGGGATCCGAGCAGTACTTC.